This TCR beta chain was identified in a study of technical replicates of blood from a few donors (TCRdb year 2017). For CDR1 and CDR2, the germline V gene lists SGHAT and FQNNGV. Its CDR3 holds 15 amino acids, cysteine through phenylalanine. The only DNA kept is the CDR3, 45 bases in frame from the first base. V drops 3 bases and J drops 7 bases, leaving 15 bases in between. Library construction relied on the immunoSEQ multiplex PCR assay. Held by TCRdb, this immuneACCESS table contains in-frame sequences only and omits some clones. Under half of the omission traces to an unresolved V gene where checked; the cause of the rest is unknown. The sample contains over 80,000 clones, 95% to 96% of them found a single time. Approximately 0.33% of the sample is in the top ten clones. Comments on this clone: Its antigen is currently not known. No base-level quality is on record; no much larger clone is a single base apart.

The rearrangement combines TRBV11-2 with TRBJ1-4; 5 matching bases give a weak D call of TRBD1. Sequencing was carried out using T cells isolated from PBMCs. The receptor was isolated from a human donor in good health. The nucleotide sequence reads TGTGCCAGCAGCTTTGGGCAGGGAGGTGGTGAAAAACTGTTTTTT. This translates into CASSFGQGGGEKLFF.